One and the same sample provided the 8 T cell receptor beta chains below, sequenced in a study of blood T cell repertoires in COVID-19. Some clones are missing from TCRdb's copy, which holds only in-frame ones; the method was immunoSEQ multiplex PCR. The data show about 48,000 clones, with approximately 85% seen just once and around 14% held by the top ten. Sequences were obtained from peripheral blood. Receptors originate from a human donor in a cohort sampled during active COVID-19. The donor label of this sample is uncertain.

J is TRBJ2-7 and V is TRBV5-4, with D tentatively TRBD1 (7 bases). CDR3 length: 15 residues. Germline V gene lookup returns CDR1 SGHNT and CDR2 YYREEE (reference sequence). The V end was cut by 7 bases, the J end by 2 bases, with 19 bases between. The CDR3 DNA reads TGTGCCAGCGGATTAGGGGGCGGGGCTGCCTACGAGCAGTACTTC. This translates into CASGLGGGAAYEQYF.

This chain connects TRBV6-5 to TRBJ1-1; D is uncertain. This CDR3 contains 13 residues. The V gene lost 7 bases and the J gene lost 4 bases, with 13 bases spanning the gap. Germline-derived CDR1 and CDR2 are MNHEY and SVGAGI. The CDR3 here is CASNAKFGTEAFF. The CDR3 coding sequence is TGTGCCAGCAATGCCAAGTTCGGCACTGAAGCTTTCTTT.

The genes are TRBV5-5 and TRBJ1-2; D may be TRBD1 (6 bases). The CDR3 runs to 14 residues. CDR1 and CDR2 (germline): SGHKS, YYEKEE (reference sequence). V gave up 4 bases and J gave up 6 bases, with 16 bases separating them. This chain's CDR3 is CASSGSGGRDGYTF. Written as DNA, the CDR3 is TGTGCCAGCAGCGGCTCCGGGGGGCGTGATGGCTACACCTTC.

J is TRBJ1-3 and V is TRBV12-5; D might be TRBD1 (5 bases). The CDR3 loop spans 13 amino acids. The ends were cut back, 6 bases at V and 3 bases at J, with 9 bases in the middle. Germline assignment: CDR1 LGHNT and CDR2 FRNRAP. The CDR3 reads CASGHGGGNTIYF. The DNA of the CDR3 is TGTGCTAGTGGCCACGGGGGTGGAAACACCATATATTTT.

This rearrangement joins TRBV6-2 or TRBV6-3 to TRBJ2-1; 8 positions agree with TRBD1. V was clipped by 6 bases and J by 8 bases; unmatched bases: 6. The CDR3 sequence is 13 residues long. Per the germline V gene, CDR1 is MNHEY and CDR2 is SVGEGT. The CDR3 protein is CASSTTGVDEQFF. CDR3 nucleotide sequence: TGTGCCAGCAGCACGACAGGGGTGGATGAGCAGTTCTTC.

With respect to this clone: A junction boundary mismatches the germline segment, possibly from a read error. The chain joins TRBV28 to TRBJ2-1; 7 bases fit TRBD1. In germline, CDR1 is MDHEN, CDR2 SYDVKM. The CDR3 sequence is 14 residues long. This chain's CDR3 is CASSLSSRGQAQVF. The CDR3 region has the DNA TGTGCCAGCAGTTTAAGCAGCCGCGGACAGGCCCAGGTCTTC.

CDR3 in DNA: TGTGCCAGCAGTCTAGTCCAGGGTCAAAGCAATCAGCCCCAGCATTTT. It specifies CASSLVQGQSNQPQHF. The chain links TRBV28 to TRBJ1-5, with TRBD1 as a possible D gene (5 bases). The V and J ends lost 5 bases and 1 base respectively, with 15 bases between them. The CDR3 is made up of 16 amino acids. Germline CDR1 is MDHEN and CDR2 is SYDVKM.

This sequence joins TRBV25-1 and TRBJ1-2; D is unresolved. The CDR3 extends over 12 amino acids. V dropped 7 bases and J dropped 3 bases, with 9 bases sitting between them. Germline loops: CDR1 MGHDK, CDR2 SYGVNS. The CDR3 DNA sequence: TGTGCCAGCAATAACAGATACTATGGCTACACCTTC. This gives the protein CASNNRYYGYTF.